Each of the 5 T cell receptor beta chains below was sequenced from the same sample in a study of T and B cells in COVID-19 patients (TCRdb year 2020). Genomic DNA extracted from blood was used in amounts of 250-500 ng for amplification of TRB repertoires. The sequencer was an Illumina MiSeq. TRB rearrangements were amplified by multiplex PCR with BIOMED2 TRB-A/B primer pools. The raw public reads went through TCRdb reprocessing: fastp at Q25, MiXCR clone calling, in-frame beta chains kept. Every entry covers one CDR3 protein and lists the most common genes and DNA from its rows. The sample records about 23,000 distinct CDR3 sequences, approximately 29% of which are singletons. 2.5% to 3% of the sample goes to the ten largest clones. Sequencing used blood. These receptors all stem from a human donor who had recovered from COVID-19.

J is TRBJ2-1 and V is TRBV24-1; D not certain. Trimming left V 4 bases short and J 5 bases short, with 8 bases between. CDR3 length equals 13 residues. Germline-derived CDR1 and CDR2 are KGHDR and SFDVKD. The CDR3 nucleotides read TGTGCCACCAGTGAGGTTAGGAACAATGAGCAGTTCTTC. As protein: CATSEVRNNEQFF.

Of note for this clonotype: Mismatch with germline at one junction end may stem from a read error. This chain connects TRBV19 to TRBJ1-6; perhaps TRBD1 as D (5 bases). Germline V lookup: CDR1 LNHDA, CDR2 SQIVND (reference sequence). This CDR3 is 16 amino acids long. DNA for the CDR3: TGTGTCAGTAGTATCGTCCGGCAGGGAGCAAATTCACCCCTCCACTTT. Amino acids: CVSSIVRQGANSPLHF.

The chain employs TRBV5-4 and TRBJ2-5; 13 positions match TRBD2. The CDR3 totals 16 residues. Germline values: CDR1 SGHNT, CDR2 YYREEE (reference sequence). The J segment lost 2 bases and the V segment lost 3 bases, leaving 4 bases of the junction unmatched. CDR3: CASSSRTSGRQETQYF. DNA for the CDR3: TGTGCCAGCAGCTCCCGGACTAGCGGGAGACAAGAGACCCAGTACTTC. The full variable domain, its missing parts supplied by reference TRBV5-4 and TRBJ2-5, is ETGVTQSPTHLIKTRGQQVTLRCSSQSGHNTVSWYQQALGQGPQFIFQYYREEENGRGNFPPRFSGLQFPNYSSELNVNALELDDSALYLCASSSRTSGRQETQYFGPGTRLLVL.

This chain links TRBV27 with TRBJ2-1; D remains unclear. CDR3 length equals 13 residues. The germline V gene encodes CDR1 MNHEY and CDR2 SMNVEV (reference sequence). Deletions cut 3 bases from V and 8 bases from J, with 11 bases between. The CDR3 here is CASSFLSGDEQFF. The CDR3 DNA reads as TGTGCCAGCAGTTTCCTATCTGGGGATGAGCAGTTCTTC.

This clonotype appeared a few times. V gene TRBV6-5 combines with J gene TRBJ2-1, with 10 nucleotides matching TRBD1. Unmatched junction bases numbered 8, after V lost 5 bases and J lost 7 bases. The germline V gene has CDR1 MNHEY and CDR2 SVGAGI. The CDR3 consists of 15 residues. CDR3 in DNA: TGTGCCAGCAGTCGCCCGGGACAGGGGAGGAATGAGCAGTTCTTC. Its protein is CASSRPGQGRNEQFF.